This section outlines one T cell receptor beta chain sequence together with its context. Its target is unknown. Assay runs were performed at deep level. Profiling relied on immunoSEQ multiplex PCR, and the TCRdb table lists in-frame clones only, not all of them. The sample holds about 2,200,000 clones, 85% to 95% seen once. Naive CD8 cells lacked CD45RO and underwent positive selection for CCR7, leaving out terminally differentiated effector memory CD45RA+ cells. These data come from a study of shared clonotypes between healthy human individuals. Whole-study results and caveats: Few donors limited the genetic and exposure-history diversity represented. Memory subsets generally showed smaller estimated richness than naive subsets did.

Per germline, CDR1 SGHTA and CDR2 FQGNSA. Trimming removed 8 bases at V and 0 bases at J, with 19 bases between. The CDR3 extends over 16 amino acids. This chain uses TRBV7-2 with TRBJ1-1; the D is unclear. Input material: naive CD8+ T cells from PBMCs. This sequence originates from a man younger than 35 in good health. Some clones in this sample may be carry-over from other donors' samples. The CDR3 DNA sequence: TGTGCCAGCCTCCTCGCGGTGAGCACTATGAACACTGAAGCTTTCTTT. Translating it yields CASLLAVSTMNTEAFF.